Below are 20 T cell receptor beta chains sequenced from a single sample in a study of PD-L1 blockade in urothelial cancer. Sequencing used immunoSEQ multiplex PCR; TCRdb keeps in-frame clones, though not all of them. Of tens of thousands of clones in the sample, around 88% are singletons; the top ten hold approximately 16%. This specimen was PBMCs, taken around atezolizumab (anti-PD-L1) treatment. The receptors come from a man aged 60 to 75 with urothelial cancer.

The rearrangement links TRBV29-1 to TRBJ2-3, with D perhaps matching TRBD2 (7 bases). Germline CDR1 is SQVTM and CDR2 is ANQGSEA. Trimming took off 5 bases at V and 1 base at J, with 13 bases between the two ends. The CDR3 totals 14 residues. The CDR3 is CSVRGGGGTDTQYF. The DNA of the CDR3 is TGCAGCGTTAGGGGGGGCGGTGGCACAGATACGCAGTATTTT.

In DNA form, the CDR3 reads TGTGCCAGCAGCCTTTCCCGGGGAAACACCATATATTTT. Amino acids: CASSLSRGNTIYF. The genes are TRBV11-2 and TRBJ1-3; D gene uncertain. V was shortened by 5 bases and J by 4 bases, with 9 bases between the two germline ends. The CDR3 is 13 residues long. From germline, CDR1 is SGHAT and CDR2 FQNNGV.

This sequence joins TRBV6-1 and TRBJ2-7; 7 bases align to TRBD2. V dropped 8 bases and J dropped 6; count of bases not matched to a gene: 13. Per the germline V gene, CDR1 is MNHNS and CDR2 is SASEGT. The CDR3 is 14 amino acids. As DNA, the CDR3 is TGTGCCAGCCTAGCGGAGGGCCTCCTGGGCGAGCAGTACTTC. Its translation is CASLAEGLLGEQYF.

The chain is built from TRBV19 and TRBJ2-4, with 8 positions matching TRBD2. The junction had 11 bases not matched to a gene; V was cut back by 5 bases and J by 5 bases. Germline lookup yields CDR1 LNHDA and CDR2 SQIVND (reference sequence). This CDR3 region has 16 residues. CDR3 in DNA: TGTGCCAGTAGTCTTGTCGGGAGGGCCGGGGAAAACATTCAGTACTTC. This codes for CASSLVGRAGENIQYF.

The CDR3 nucleotides read TGTGCCAGCTCACCAAGAGGCGACGCCCTCGGGGGGTTCTTC. Its protein product is CASSPRGDALGGFF. The rearrangement joins TRBV18 to TRBJ2-1; maybe TRBD2 (6 bases). The ends were cut back, 2 bases at V and 15 bases at J, with 20 bases in the middle. CDR3 length: 14 amino acids. CDR1 is KGHSH and CDR2 is LQKENI in the germline V gene.

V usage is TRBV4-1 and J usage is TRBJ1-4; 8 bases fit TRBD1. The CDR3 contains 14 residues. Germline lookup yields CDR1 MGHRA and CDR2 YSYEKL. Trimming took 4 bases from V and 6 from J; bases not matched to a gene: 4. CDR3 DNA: TGCGCCAGCAGCCTAAGGGACAGGTATGAAAAACTGTTTTTT. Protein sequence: CASSLRDRYEKLFF.

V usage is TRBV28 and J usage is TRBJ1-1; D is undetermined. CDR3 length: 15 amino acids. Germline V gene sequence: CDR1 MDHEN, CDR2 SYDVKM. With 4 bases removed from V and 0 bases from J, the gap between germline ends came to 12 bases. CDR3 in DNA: TGTGCCAGCAGTTCCGCGGGGTGGATGAACACTGAAGCTTTCTTT. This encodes CASSSAGWMNTEAFF. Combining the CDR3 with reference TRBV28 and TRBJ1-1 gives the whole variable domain DVKVTQSSRYLVKRTGEKVFLECVQDMDHENMFWYRQDPGLGLRLIYFSYDVKMKEKGDIPEGYSVSREKKERFSLILESASTNQTSMYLCASSSAGWMNTEAFFGQGTRLTVV.

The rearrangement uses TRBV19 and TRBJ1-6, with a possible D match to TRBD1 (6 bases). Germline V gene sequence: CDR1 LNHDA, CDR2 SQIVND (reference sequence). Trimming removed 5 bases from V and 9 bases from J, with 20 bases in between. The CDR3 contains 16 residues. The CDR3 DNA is TGTGCCAGTAGTTTGGACAGTCTCGGAGGAAGTTCACCCCTCCACTTT. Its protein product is CASSLDSLGGSSPLHF.

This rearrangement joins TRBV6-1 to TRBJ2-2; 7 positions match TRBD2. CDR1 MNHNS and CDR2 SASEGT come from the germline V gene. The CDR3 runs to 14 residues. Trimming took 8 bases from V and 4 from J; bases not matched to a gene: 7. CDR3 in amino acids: CASAGVGTTGELFF. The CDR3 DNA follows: TGTGCCAGCGCGGGGGTAGGGACCACCGGGGAGCTGTTTTTT.

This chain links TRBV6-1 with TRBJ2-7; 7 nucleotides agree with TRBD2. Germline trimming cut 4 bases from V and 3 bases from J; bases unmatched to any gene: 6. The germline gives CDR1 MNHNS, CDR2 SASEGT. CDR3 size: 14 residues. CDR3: CASSGGSPGYEQYF. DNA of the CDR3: TGTGCCAGCAGTGGCGGGAGTCCCGGCTACGAGCAGTACTTC.

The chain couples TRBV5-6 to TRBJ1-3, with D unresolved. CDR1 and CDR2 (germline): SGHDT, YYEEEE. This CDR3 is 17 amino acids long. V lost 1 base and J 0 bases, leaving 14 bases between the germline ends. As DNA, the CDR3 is TGTGCCAGCAGCTTGATCTCTAGCGGCTACTCTGGAAACACCATATATTTT. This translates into CASSLISSGYSGNTIYF.

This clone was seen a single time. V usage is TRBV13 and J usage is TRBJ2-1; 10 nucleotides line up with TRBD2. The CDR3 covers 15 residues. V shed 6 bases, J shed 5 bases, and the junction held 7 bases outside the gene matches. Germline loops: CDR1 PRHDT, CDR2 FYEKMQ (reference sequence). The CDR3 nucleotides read TGTGCCAGCAGTCCTCTAGCGGGAGACAACAATGAGCAGTTCTTC. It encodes CASSPLAGDNNEQFF.

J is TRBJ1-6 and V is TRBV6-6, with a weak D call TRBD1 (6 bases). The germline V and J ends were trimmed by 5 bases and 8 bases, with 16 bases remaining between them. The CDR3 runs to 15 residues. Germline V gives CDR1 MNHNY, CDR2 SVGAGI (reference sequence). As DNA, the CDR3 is TGTGCCAGCAGTCCCCACAGGGAGGGGGATTCACCCCTCCACTTT. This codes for CASSPHREGDSPLHF.

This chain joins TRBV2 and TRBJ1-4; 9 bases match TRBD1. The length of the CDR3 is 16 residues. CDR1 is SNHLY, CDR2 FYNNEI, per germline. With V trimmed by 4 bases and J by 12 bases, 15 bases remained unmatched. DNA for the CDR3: TGTGCCAGCAGTGGGGGACAGGGTAGGGTTTTATCAGAACTGTTTTTT. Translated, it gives CASSGGQGRVLSELFF.

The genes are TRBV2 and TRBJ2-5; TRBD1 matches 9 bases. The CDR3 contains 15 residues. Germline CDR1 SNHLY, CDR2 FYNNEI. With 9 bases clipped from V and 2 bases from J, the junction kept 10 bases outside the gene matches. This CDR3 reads CASTRLGTGQETQYF. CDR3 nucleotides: TGTGCCAGTACACGACTCGGGACAGGGCAAGAGACCCAGTACTTC.

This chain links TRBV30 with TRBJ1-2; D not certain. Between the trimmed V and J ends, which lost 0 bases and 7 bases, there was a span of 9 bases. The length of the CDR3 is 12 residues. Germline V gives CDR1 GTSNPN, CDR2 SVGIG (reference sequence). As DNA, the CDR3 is TGTGCCTGGAGTGTATGGGAGGGTGGCTACACCTTC. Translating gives CAWSVWEGGYTF.

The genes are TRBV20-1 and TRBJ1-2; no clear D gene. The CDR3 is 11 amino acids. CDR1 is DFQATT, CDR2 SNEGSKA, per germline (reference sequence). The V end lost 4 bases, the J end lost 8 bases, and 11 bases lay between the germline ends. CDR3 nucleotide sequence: TGCAGTGCTAACCGCGGGGTCGGCTACACCTTC. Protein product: CSANRGVGYTF.

CDR3 sequence: CAISRGYGYTF. The DNA of the CDR3 is TGTGCCATCTCGCGGGGCTATGGCTACACCTTC. The chain uses TRBV28 and TRBJ1-2; D unresolved. Trimming stripped 10 bases from V and 4 bases from J, with 10 bases between. Germline assignment: CDR1 MDHEN and CDR2 SYDVKM. The CDR3 consists of 11 residues.

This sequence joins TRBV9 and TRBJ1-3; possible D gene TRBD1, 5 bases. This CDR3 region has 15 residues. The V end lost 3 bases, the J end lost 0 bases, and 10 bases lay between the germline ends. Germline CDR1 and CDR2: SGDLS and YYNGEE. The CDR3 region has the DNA TGTGCCAGCAGCGGCCTGGGACTCTCTGGAAACACCATATATTTT. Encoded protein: CASSGLGLSGNTIYF.

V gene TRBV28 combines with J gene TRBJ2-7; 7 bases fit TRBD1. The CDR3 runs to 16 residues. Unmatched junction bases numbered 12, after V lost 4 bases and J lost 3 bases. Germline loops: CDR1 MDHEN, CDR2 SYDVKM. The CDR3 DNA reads TGTGCCAGCAGTTCCCCTGGGACAGCTTTAAACTACGAGCAGTACTTC. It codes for CASSSPGTALNYEQYF.